This T cell receptor beta chain was obtained from a study of blood T cell repertoires in COVID-19. TCRdb's table, derived via immunoSEQ multiplex PCR, lists solely in-frame clones and lacks some. The profile shows about 310,000 clones, approximately 90% of them singletons. The V gene's germline CDR1 is SGHTA and CDR2 FQGNSA. This CDR3 spans 15 amino acids. V was shortened by 0 bases and J by 6 bases, with 14 bases between the two germline ends. The chain couples TRBV7-2 to TRBJ1-2, with D possibly TRBD1 on 6 matching bases. This TCR came from a man in his late teens or twenties with active or convalescent COVID-19. Sequencing used peripheral blood. Here the CDR3 DNA reads TGTGCCAGCAGCTTAGCGCTGGGGGCGTTTAATGGCTACACCTTC. Protein: CASSLALGAFNGYTF.